This T cell receptor (beta chain) was captured in a study of cytomegalovirus exposure and HLA in healthy donors. Findings and limits, study-wide: Some public TCRs appeared in many individuals, while most sequences were rare. Reports state that TCR beta sequences accurately predicted most subjects' HLA-A and HLA-B alleles. In a later analysis, CMV-associated beta chains were mostly HLA-associated, it appeared.

The PCR ran on 60 Vbeta and 13 Jbeta primers. Data came from immunoSEQ multiplex PCR; TCRdb stores just in-frame clones and leaves some out. The table has some 140,000 clones, 70% to 80% seen once. Details on this clone: As yet, its antigen is unknown.

The sample taken for sequencing was PBMCs. The sequence was collected from a woman in her thirties or forties in good health and CMV-seronegative.

The DNA of the CDR3 is TGTGCCAGCAGACAAACAGGAGGGGAGACCCAGTACTTC. It is translated as CASRQTGGETQYF. This rearrangement joins TRBV27 to TRBJ2-5; D is perhaps TRBD2 (6 bases). Trimming shortened V by 6 bases and J by 5 bases, and 13 bases separated the two germline ends. Germline V CDR1 and CDR2: MNHEY, SMNVEV (reference sequence). This CDR3 is 13 amino acids long.